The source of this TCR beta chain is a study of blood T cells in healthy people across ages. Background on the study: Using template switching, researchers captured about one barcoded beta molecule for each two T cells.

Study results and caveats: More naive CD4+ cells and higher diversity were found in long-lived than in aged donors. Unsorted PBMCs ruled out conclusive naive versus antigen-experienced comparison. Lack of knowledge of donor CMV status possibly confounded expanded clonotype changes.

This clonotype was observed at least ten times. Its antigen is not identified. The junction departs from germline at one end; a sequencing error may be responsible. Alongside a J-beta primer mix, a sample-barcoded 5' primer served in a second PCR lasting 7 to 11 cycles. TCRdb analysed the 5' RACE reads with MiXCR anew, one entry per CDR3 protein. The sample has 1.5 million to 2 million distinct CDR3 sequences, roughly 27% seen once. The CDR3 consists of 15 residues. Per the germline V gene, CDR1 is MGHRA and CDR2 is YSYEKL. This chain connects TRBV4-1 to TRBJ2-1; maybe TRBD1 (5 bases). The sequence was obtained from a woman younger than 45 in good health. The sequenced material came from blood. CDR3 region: CASSQATANYNDQFF. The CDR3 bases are TGCGCCAGCAGCCAAGCGACAGCTAACTACAATGATCAGTTCTTC.